Listed below are T cell receptor beta chains from one sample, sequenced in a study of control samples from healthy donors and cancer patients. Clones were read by immunoSEQ multiplex PCR, and TCRdb kept only the in-frame ones, dropping some. Here the sample spans some 120,000 clones, roughly 93% being singletons. The source material was blood. Source of these receptors: a young man in good health. The CDR3 runs from the conserved cysteine through the conserved F or W. The order of the fields is D gene, V gene, clone size, J gene, CDR3 DNA, CDR3 protein. The D gene is left open where the match is weak. Part of the rows lack a size; the others show once, few, many or a class for expanded clones.

D gene: TRBD1; V gene: TRBV2; clone size: NA; J gene: TRBJ1-1; CDR3 DNA: TGTGCCAGCAGCCAAGACGGACAGGTGAACACTGAAGCTTTCTTT; CDR3 protein: CASSQDGQVNTEAFF
D gene: NA; V gene: TRBV2; clone size: NA; J gene: TRBJ2-7; CDR3 DNA: TGTGCCAGCCGGGAACACGCTCCGGGGGCGGAGCAGTACTTC; CDR3 protein: CASREHAPGAEQYF
D gene: TRBD1; V gene: TRBV18; clone size: NA; J gene: TRBJ2-7; CDR3 DNA: TGTGCCAGCTCACCAGCGACAGGGAGTTACGAGCAGTACTTC; CDR3 protein: CASSPATGSYEQYF
D gene: TRBD1; V gene: TRBV12-5; clone size: NA; J gene: TRBJ1-1; CDR3 DNA: TGTGCTAGTGGTTTGGTAAGGGACAGAAGATTAAACACTGAAGCTTTCTTT; CDR3 protein: CASGLVRDRRLNTEAFF
D gene: NA; V gene: TRBV4-2; clone size: NA; J gene: TRBJ1-2; CDR3 DNA: TGTGCCAGCAGCCAAGAAACTTCCGGAGACAGCAATGGCTACACCTTC; CDR3 protein: CASSQETSGDSNGYTF
D gene: NA; V gene: TRBV5-1; clone size: NA; J gene: TRBJ1-2; CDR3 DNA: TGCGCCAGCAGCTTGCCGGTTGATGCGGAACATATCCGGGACTATGGCTACACCTTC; CDR3 protein: CASSLPVDAEHIRDYGYTF
D gene: NA; V gene: TRBV27; clone size: NA; J gene: TRBJ1-4; CDR3 DNA: TGTGCCAGCAGTTTAGCCGACAGGCCGGGGAGGGAAAAACTGTTTTTT; CDR3 protein: CASSLADRPGREKLFF
D gene: NA; V gene: TRBV6-5; clone size: NA; J gene: TRBJ1-4; CDR3 DNA: TGTGCCAGCAGTTACTCGTGGGCAACTAATGAAAAACTGTTTTTT; CDR3 protein: CASSYSWATNEKLFF
D gene: NA; V gene: TRBV7-6; clone size: NA; J gene: TRBJ2-2; CDR3 DNA: TGTGCCAGCAGGGAGGTGGGGGGTTCGAACACCGGGGAGCTGTTTTTT; CDR3 protein: CASREVGGSNTGELFF
D gene: TRBD1; V gene: TRBV7-2; clone size: NA; J gene: TRBJ1-1; CDR3 DNA: TGTGCCAGCAGCTTTGTCAGGGGGACTGAAGCTTTCTTT; CDR3 protein: CASSFVRGTEAFF
D gene: NA; V gene: TRBV2; clone size: NA; J gene: TRBJ1-1; CDR3 DNA: TGTGCCAGCAGGGTGGGGCAGGGTGGCACTGAAGCTTTCTTT; CDR3 protein: CASRVGQGGTEAFF
D gene: TRBD2; V gene: TRBV11-3; clone size: NA; J gene: TRBJ2-1; CDR3 DNA: TGTGCCAGCAGCTTAGCCCCGCAGGGGTATAGCGGGGGGTTAAATGAGCAGTTCTTC; CDR3 protein: CASSLAPQGYSGGLNEQFF
D gene: NA; V gene: TRBV19; clone size: NA; J gene: TRBJ2-7; CDR3 DNA: TGTGCCAGTACCTTCCCCGGGAGCCCTTACGAGCAGTACTTC; CDR3 protein: CASTFPGSPYEQYF
D gene: NA; V gene: TRBV5-6; clone size: NA; J gene: TRBJ2-3; CDR3 DNA: TGTGCCAGCAGCTTCCCCAGTCCAGGGGTTAGCACAGATACGCAGTATTTT; CDR3 protein: CASSFPSPGVSTDTQYF
D gene: NA; V gene: TRBV15; clone size: NA; J gene: TRBJ1-5; CDR3 DNA: TGTGCCACCAGCGCGTGGGGGGCTCGGAGCAATCAGCCCCAGCATTTT; CDR3 protein: CATSAWGARSNQPQHF
D gene: NA; V gene: TRBV19; clone size: NA; J gene: TRBJ1-2; CDR3 DNA: TGTGCCAGTAGGGCCGAATATGGCTACACCTTC; CDR3 protein: CASRAEYGYTF
D gene: NA; V gene: TRBV19; clone size: NA; J gene: TRBJ1-6; CDR3 DNA: TGTGCCAGTAGTATACAGGTCCAAGAGTTCGTCGCCTATAATTCACCCCTCCACTTT; CDR3 protein: CASSIQVQEFVAYNSPLHF
D gene: NA; V gene: TRBV4-1; clone size: NA; J gene: TRBJ2-1; CDR3 DNA: TGCGCCAGCAGCCAAGAAGAGGGTCGAGAGCAGTTCTTC; CDR3 protein: CASSQEEGREQFF
D gene: NA; V gene: TRBV11-2; clone size: NA; J gene: TRBJ1-6; CDR3 DNA: TGTGCCAGCAGCTTCAAGGGGGGCTCACCCCTCCACTTT; CDR3 protein: CASSFKGGSPLHF
D gene: NA; V gene: TRBV19; clone size: NA; J gene: TRBJ1-1; CDR3 DNA: TGTGCCAGTAGCAGGGGCATGAACACTGAAGCTTTCTTT; CDR3 protein: CASSRGMNTEAFF
D gene: NA; V gene: TRBV27; clone size: NA; J gene: TRBJ2-3; CDR3 DNA: TGTGCCAGCAGTTCGCCCGCAGATACGCAGTATTTT; CDR3 protein: CASSSPADTQYF
D gene: NA; V gene: TRBV15; clone size: NA; J gene: TRBJ2-7; CDR3 DNA: TGTGCCACCAGCAGAGAAGGGAAATACGAGCAGTACTTC; CDR3 protein: CATSREGKYEQYF
D gene: NA; V gene: TRBV7-2; clone size: NA; J gene: TRBJ2-5; CDR3 DNA: TGTGCCAGCAGCTTATCATTGACGCGGGCCGAGACCCAGTACTTC; CDR3 protein: CASSLSLTRAETQYF
D gene: TRBD1; V gene: TRBV7-9; clone size: NA; J gene: TRBJ1-1; CDR3 DNA: TGTGCCAGCAGCCCCCAGGGGGGCTTGAACACTGAAGCTTTCTTT; CDR3 protein: CASSPQGGLNTEAFF
D gene: NA; V gene: TRBV19; clone size: NA; J gene: TRBJ1-5; CDR3 DNA: TGTGCCAGTAATCCCGGACTCGTTTCCAATCAGCCCCAGCATTTT; CDR3 protein: CASNPGLVSNQPQHF
D gene: TRBD1; V gene: TRBV2; clone size: NA; J gene: TRBJ2-5; CDR3 DNA: TGTGCCAGCAGCGAAGAGGCTGGGAGACAGGGATACTTC; CDR3 protein: CASSEEAGRQGYF
D gene: NA; V gene: TRBV9; clone size: NA; J gene: TRBJ1-3; CDR3 DNA: TGTGCCAGCAGCGACGGGACACCGGGAAACACCATATATTTT; CDR3 protein: CASSDGTPGNTIYF
D gene: NA; V gene: TRBV6-5; clone size: NA; J gene: TRBJ1-4; CDR3 DNA: TGTGCCAGCAGTAACCAGGACAGAAAACTGTTTTTT; CDR3 protein: CASSNQDRKLFF
D gene: NA; V gene: TRBV27; clone size: NA; J gene: TRBJ1-2; CDR3 DNA: TGTGCCAGCACCCCCTTTTCCGGGGCGTCGACTAACTATGGCTACACCTTC; CDR3 protein: CASTPFSGASTNYGYTF
D gene: NA; V gene: TRBV1; clone size: NA; J gene: TRBJ1-1; CDR3 DNA: TGCACCAGCAGCCAAGATGAGGGCAGGGGCTCCCTTAATGGGACTGAAGCTTTCTTT; CDR3 protein: CTSSQDEGRGSLNGTEAFF
D gene: TRBD2; V gene: TRBV19; clone size: NA; J gene: TRBJ2-5; CDR3 DNA: TGTGCCAGTAGCAAACAACACCTAGCGGGGGAAGAGACCCAGTACTTC; CDR3 protein: CASSKQHLAGEETQYF
D gene: TRBD1; V gene: TRBV19; clone size: NA; J gene: TRBJ1-5; CDR3 DNA: TGTGCCAGCCGGGGGGACAGGGGGCCGGATCAGCCCCAGCATTTT; CDR3 protein: CASRGDRGPDQPQHF
D gene: NA; V gene: TRBV7-9; clone size: few; J gene: TRBJ2-2; CDR3 DNA: TGTGCCAGCAGCTCTGGCGGGGACGCCGGGGAGCTGTTTTTT; CDR3 protein: CASSSGGDAGELFF
D gene: NA; V gene: TRBV12-5; clone size: NA; J gene: TRBJ1-1; CDR3 DNA: TGTGCTAGTGGTTTGGATGCTCGCCTCAGGGGAACTGAAGCTTTCTTT; CDR3 protein: CASGLDARLRGTEAFF
D gene: TRBD2; V gene: TRBV7-3; clone size: NA; J gene: TRBJ2-3; CDR3 DNA: TGTGCCAGCAGCTCTAGCGGGTCCCGCACAGATACGCAGTATTTT; CDR3 protein: CASSSSGSRTDTQYF
D gene: TRBD1; V gene: TRBV9; clone size: NA; J gene: TRBJ2-1; CDR3 DNA: TGTGCCAGCAGCGTAGGAAACCGACCGGGACAGGGCTACAATGAGCAGTTCTTC; CDR3 protein: CASSVGNRPGQGYNEQFF
D gene: NA; V gene: TRBV6-5; clone size: NA; J gene: TRBJ1-2; CDR3 DNA: TGTGCCAGCAGTTACACAGGGAGGGACTATGGCTACACCTTC; CDR3 protein: CASSYTGRDYGYTF
D gene: TRBD1; V gene: TRBV24-1; clone size: NA; J gene: TRBJ2-1; CDR3 DNA: TGTGCCACCAGCGAGATAGGACAGGCGAATTACAATGAGCAGTTCTTC; CDR3 protein: CATSEIGQANYNEQFF
D gene: TRBD2; V gene: TRBV2; clone size: NA; J gene: TRBJ2-7; CDR3 DNA: TGTGCCAGCAGGGGACTAGCCCTCTACGAGCAGTACTTC; CDR3 protein: CASRGLALYEQYF
D gene: NA; V gene: TRBV7-9; clone size: NA; J gene: TRBJ1-2; CDR3 DNA: TGTGCCAGCAGCTTAGCCTGGACGGATTATGGCTACACCTTC; CDR3 protein: CASSLAWTDYGYTF
D gene: NA; V gene: TRBV19; clone size: NA; J gene: TRBJ2-1; CDR3 DNA: TGTGCCAGTAGTTATGGTGGGGACTACAATGAGCAGTTCTTC; CDR3 protein: CASSYGGDYNEQFF
D gene: TRBD1; V gene: TRBV24-1; clone size: NA; J gene: TRBJ2-5; CDR3 DNA: TGTGCCACCACGAAAGGGACAGGGGGCGAAGAGACCCAGTACTTC; CDR3 protein: CATTKGTGGEETQYF